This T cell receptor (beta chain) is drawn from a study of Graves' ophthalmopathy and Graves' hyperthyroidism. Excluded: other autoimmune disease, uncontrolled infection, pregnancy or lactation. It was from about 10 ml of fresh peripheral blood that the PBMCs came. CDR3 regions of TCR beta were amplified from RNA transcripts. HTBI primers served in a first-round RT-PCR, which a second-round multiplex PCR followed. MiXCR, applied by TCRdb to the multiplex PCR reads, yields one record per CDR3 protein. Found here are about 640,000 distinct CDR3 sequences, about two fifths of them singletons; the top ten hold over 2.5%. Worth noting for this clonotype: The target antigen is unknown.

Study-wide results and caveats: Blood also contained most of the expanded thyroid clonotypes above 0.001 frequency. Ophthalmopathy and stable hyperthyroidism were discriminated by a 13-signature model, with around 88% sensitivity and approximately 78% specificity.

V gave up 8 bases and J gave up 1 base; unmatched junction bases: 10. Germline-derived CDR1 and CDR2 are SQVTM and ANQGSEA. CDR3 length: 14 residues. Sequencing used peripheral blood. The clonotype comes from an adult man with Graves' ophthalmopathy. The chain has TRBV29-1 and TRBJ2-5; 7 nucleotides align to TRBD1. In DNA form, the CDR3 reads TGCAGCTTGTTACAGGGGCCGATCCAAGAGACCCAGTACTTC. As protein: CSLLQGPIQETQYF.